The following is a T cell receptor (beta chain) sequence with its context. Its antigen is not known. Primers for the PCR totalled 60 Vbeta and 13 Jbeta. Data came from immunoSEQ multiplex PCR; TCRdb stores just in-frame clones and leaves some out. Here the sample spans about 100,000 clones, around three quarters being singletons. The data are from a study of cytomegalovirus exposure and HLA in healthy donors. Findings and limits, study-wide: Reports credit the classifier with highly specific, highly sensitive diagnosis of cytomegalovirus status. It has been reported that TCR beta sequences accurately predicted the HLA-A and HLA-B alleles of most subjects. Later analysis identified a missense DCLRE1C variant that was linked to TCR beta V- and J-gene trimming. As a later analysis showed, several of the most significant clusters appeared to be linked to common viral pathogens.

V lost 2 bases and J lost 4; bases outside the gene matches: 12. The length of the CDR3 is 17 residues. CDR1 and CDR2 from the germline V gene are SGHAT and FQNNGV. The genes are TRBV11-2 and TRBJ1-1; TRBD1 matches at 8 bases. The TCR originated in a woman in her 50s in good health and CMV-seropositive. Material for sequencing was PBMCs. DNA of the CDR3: TGTGCCAGCAGCTTAAACCCCGTCAGGGGGCGTTTCACTGAAGCTTTCTTT. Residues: CASSLNPVRGRFTEAFF.